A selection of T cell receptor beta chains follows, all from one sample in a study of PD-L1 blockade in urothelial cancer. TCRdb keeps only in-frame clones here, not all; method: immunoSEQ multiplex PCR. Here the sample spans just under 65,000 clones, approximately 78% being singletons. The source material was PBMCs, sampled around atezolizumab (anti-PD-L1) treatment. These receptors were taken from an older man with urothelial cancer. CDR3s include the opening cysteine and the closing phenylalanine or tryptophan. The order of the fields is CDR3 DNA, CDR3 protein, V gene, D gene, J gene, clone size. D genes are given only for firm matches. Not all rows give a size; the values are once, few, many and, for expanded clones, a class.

TGCGCCAGCAGCTTTGGGAGGGGTAGCACTGAAGCTTTCTTT CASSFGRGSTEAFF TRBV5-1 NA TRBJ1-1 many
TGCGCCAGCAGCTTGGAACCTGCCCTGAGCTCCTACGAGCAGTACTTC CASSLEPALSSYEQYF TRBV5-1 NA TRBJ2-7 NA
TGTGCCAGCGGCCGTAATGGGGGTCAAGCGGGGAGACAGTTCTTC CASGRNGGQAGRQFF TRBV7-2 TRBD2 TRBJ2-1 few
TGTGCCAGCAGCCAACCGGGACAGGGGGCTTCAGAGACCCAGTACTTC CASSQPGQGASETQYF TRBV5-4 TRBD1 TRBJ2-5 NA
TGTGCCAGCAGACGGAAAGGACTCCTATACAATGAGCAGTTCTTC CASRRKGLLYNEQFF TRBV7-9 NA TRBJ2-1 NA
TGCGCCAGCAGCTTGGGACAGGGAGAGTCTGAAGCTTTCTTT CASSLGQGESEAFF TRBV5-1 TRBD1 TRBJ1-1 NA
TGTGCCAGCAGCTCGTCGGCGGGGGGGTATCAGGATACGCAGTATTTT CASSSSAGGYQDTQYF TRBV7-8 TRBD2 TRBJ2-3 NA
TGTGCCAGCAGCTCCGGGACTAGCGAGAACACCGGGGAGCTGTTTTTT CASSSGTSENTGELFF TRBV5-4 TRBD2 TRBJ2-2 few
TGTGCCAGCAGTACAGGGTACACTGAAGCTTTCTTT CASSTGYTEAFF TRBV28 NA TRBJ1-1 NA
TGCGCCAGCAGCCAACCCGGGTCTCGCCTGTATGGCTACACCTTC CASSQPGSRLYGYTF TRBV4-3 NA TRBJ1-2 NA
TGTGCCAGCAGCCCGGAGCGGAACACCGGGGAGCTGTTTTTT CASSPERNTGELFF TRBV6-5 NA TRBJ2-2 NA
TGTGCCAGCAGCCAGACTAGCGGATACACAGATACGCAGTATTTT CASSQTSGYTDTQYF TRBV14 TRBD2 TRBJ2-3 NA
TGTGCCAGCAGTTACGGGGCGAAACTGTCAAATACGCAGTATTTT CASSYGAKLSNTQYF TRBV6-5 NA TRBJ2-3 NA
TGTGCCAGCAGCCTCACGGGACAGGGGTCCTACGAGCAGTACTTC CASSLTGQGSYEQYF TRBV7-6 TRBD1 TRBJ2-7 NA
TGTGCCTGGAGTGTACAGGGGAATCAGCCCCAGCATTTT CAWSVQGNQPQHF TRBV30 TRBD1 TRBJ1-5 medium-sized
TGTGCCTGGAGTGTTGACAGCCCCTACGAGCAGTACTTC CAWSVDSPYEQYF TRBV30 NA TRBJ2-7 NA
TGTGCCAGCAGTTTAGCCGGGACAGGGTACTATGGCTACACCTTC CASSLAGTGYYGYTF TRBV27 TRBD1 TRBJ1-2 NA
TGCGCCAGCAGCTTGACGGGACAGTATAATGAAAAACTGTTTTTT CASSLTGQYNEKLFF TRBV5-1 TRBD1 TRBJ1-4 once
TGTGCCAGCGGGACAGGGACCGAGCAGTACTTC CASGTGTEQYF TRBV11-3 TRBD1 TRBJ2-7 NA
TGTGCCAGCAGCTTAGTGTCTAGCGAGCTGTTCAATGAGCAGTTCTTC CASSLVSSELFNEQFF TRBV11-3 NA TRBJ2-1 NA
TGCAGCGTTGAAGATCCAGGGCAGGGATCCTACGAGCAGTACTTC CSVEDPGQGSYEQYF TRBV29-1 NA TRBJ2-7 NA
TGTGCCAGCAGCCGCGACAGGGGGCGAAACACTGAAGCTTTCTTT CASSRDRGRNTEAFF TRBV6-5 TRBD1 TRBJ1-1 NA
TGTGCCAGCACCATCCAGAACACTGAAGCTTTCTTT CASTIQNTEAFF TRBV7-9 NA TRBJ1-1 once
TGTGCCATCGGCGGTGGCACAGATACGCAGTATTTT CAIGGGTDTQYF TRBV10-3 NA TRBJ2-3 NA